The 5 T cell receptor beta chains below come from one sample, sequenced in a study of shared clonotypes between healthy human individuals. TCRdb's copy holds only in-frame clones and misses some; the assay was immunoSEQ multiplex PCR. The data show some 2,000,000 clones, with approximately 94% seen just once and roughly 0.13% held by the top ten. The sequenced sample consisted of naive CD4+ T cells sorted from blood. Described subset: CD45RA+ positively selected. The receptor set was obtained from a man aged 18 to 29 in good health.

The chain carries TRBV6-5 and TRBJ1-3; the D is unclear. V lost 8 bases to trimming and J lost 0 bases, with 11 bases between them. The V gene's germline CDR1 is MNHEY and CDR2 SVGAGI. This CDR3 has 14 amino acids. This chain's CDR3 is CASAGDSSGNTIYF. Here the CDR3 DNA reads TGTGCCAGCGCGGGCGACTCCTCTGGAAACACCATATATTTT.

Remarks on this clone: This specimen includes other DNA sequences encoding the same CDR3. The CDR3 bases are TGTGCCAGCAGCTTAGACCGTAACTATGGCTACACCTTC. It encodes CASSLDRNYGYTF. V is TRBV28 and J is TRBJ1-2, with D hard to call. The V gene lost 6 bases and the J gene lost 1 base, with 9 bases spanning the gap. The CDR3 is made up of 13 amino acids. Germline loops: CDR1 MDHEN, CDR2 SYDVKM.

The V and J genes are TRBV9 and TRBJ2-7, with 9 bases aligning to TRBD1. The germline gives CDR1 SGDLS, CDR2 YYNGEE. J was trimmed by 2 bases and V by 5 bases; bases with no gene match: 8. The CDR3 totals 15 residues. The CDR3 region has the DNA TGTGCCAGCAGTAGAGGGGGACAGGGCGCCTACGAGCAGTACTTC. This translates into CASSRGGQGAYEQYF.

The J gene is TRBJ1-3, the V gene TRBV18; TRBD1 might be the D (5 bases). Germline-derived CDR1 and CDR2 are KGHSH and LQKENI. This CDR3 spans 15 amino acids. With 4 bases removed from V and 8 bases from J, the gap between germline ends came to 18 bases. The CDR3 loop is CASSRDGASVDTIYF. CDR3 DNA: TGTGCCAGCTCACGGGACGGGGCTTCGGTTGACACCATATATTTT.

This clone was counted once. The J gene is TRBJ1-2, the V gene TRBV27, with D hard to call. The length of the CDR3 is 15 residues. CDR1 and CDR2 (germline): MNHEY, SMNVEV (reference sequence). V was trimmed by 0 bases and J by 7 bases, leaving 15 bases between them. CDR3 nucleotide sequence: TGTGCCAGCAGTTTATCCCGAGTCGGGGATGCTGGCTACACCTTC. Amino acid sequence: CASSLSRVGDAGYTF.